This passage covers 2 T cell receptor beta chains from one sample sequenced in a study of T cell repertoires in cytomegalovirus infection. TCRdb re-analysed the reads in MiXCR, keeping a single row per CDR3 protein. The sample consists of 95,000 to 150,000 distinct CDR3 sequences, roughly a third of them appearing once. These receptors are not linked to any known antigen. This specimen was CD8+ T cells from cultured PBMCs, taken from culture after CMV antigen stimulation. The receptors here all came from a human donor in good health (CMV status not recorded). Some clones in this sample may be carry-over from other donors' samples.

The chain uses TRBV4-1 and TRBJ1-2, with D hard to call. The V end lost 0 bases, the J end lost 4 bases, and 9 bases lay between the germline ends. This CDR3 is built from 14 residues. CDR1 is MGHRA, CDR2 YSYEKL, per germline. CDR3 DNA sequence: TGCGCCAGCAGCCAAGAGGATTTAAGCTATGGCTACACCTTC. Protein: CASSQEDLSYGYTF.

This chain links TRBV4-2 with TRBJ2-7, with TRBD1 as a possible D gene (6 bases). The CDR3 extends over 14 amino acids. V gave up 1 base and J gave up 0 bases, with 7 bases separating them. Looked up from germline, CDR1 is LGHNA and CDR2 is YNFKEQ. Here the CDR3 DNA reads TGTGCCAGCAGCCAAGGACAGGCCTCCTACGAGCAGTACTTC. Its protein is CASSQGQASYEQYF.